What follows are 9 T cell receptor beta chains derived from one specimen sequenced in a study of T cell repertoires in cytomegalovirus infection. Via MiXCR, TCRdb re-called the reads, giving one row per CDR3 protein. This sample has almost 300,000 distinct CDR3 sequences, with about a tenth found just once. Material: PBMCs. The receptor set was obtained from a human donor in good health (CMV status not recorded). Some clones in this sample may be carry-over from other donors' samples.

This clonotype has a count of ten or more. The CDR3 protein is CASSLVPLNEQFF. CDR3 DNA: TGTGCCAGCAGCTTAGTCCCCTTAAATGAGCAGTTCTTC. V usage is TRBV7-8 and J usage is TRBJ2-1; D gene unclear. Germline V gives CDR1 SGHVS, CDR2 FQNEAQ. The V end lost 1 base, the J end lost 7 bases, and 8 bases lay between the germline ends. This CDR3 is built from 13 residues. Together with reference TRBV7-8 and TRBJ2-1, the CDR3 gives the full variable domain: GAGVSQSPRYKVAKRGQDVALRCDPISGHVSLFWYQQALGQGPEFLTYFQNEAQLDKSGLPSDRFFAERPEGSVSTLKIQRTQQEDSAVYLCASSLVPLNEQFFGPGTRLTVL.

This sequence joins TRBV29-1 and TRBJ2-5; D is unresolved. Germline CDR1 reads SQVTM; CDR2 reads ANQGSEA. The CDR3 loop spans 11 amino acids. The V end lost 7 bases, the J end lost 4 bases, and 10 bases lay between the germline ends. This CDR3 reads CSARTAETQYF. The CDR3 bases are TGCAGCGCGCGCACAGCAGAGACCCAGTACTTC.

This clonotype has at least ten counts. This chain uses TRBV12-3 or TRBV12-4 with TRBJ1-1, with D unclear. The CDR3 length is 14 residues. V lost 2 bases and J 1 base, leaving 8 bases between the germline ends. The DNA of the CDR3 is TGTGCCAGCAGTTTAAGCGCGGAGAACACTGAAGCTTTCTTT. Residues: CASSLSAENTEAFF.

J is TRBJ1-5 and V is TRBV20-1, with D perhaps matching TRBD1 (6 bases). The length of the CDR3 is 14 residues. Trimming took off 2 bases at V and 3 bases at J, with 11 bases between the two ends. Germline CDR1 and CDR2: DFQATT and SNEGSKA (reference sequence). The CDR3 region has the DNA TGCAGTGCTAGAATCCCAGGGGACAATCAGCCCCAGCATTTT. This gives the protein CSARIPGDNQPQHF.

CDR3 in DNA: TGCAGTGCAGGAGCTTACAATGAGCAGTTCTTC. As protein: CSAGAYNEQFF. This sequence joins TRBV20-1 and TRBJ2-1; D gene unclear. Deletions cut 6 bases from V and 4 bases from J, with 7 bases between. The CDR3 runs 11 residues. The V gene's germline CDR1 is DFQATT and CDR2 SNEGSKA (reference sequence).

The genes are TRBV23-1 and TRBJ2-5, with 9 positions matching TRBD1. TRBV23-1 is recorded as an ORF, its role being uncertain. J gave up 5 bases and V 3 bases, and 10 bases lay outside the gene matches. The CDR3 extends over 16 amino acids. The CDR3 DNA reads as TGCGCCAGCAGTCACCAGGACAGGGGTCGGCGTGAGACCCAGTACTTC. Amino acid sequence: CASSHQDRGRRETQYF.

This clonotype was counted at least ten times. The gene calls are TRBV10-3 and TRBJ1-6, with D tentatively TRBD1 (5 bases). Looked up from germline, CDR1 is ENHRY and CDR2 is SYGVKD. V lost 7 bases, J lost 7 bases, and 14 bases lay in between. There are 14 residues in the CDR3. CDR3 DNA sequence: TGTGCCATCAACACTGACAGCGGGAATTCACCCCTCCACTTT. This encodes CAINTDSGNSPLHF.

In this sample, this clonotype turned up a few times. This CDR3 is CASSLHRGLSNVLTF. Written as DNA, the CDR3 is TGTGCCAGCAGTTTACACAGGGGTTTGTCCAACGTCCTGACTTTC. The J gene is TRBJ2-6, the V gene TRBV28; TRBD1 matches at 7 bases. V shed 2 bases, J shed 8 bases, and the junction held 6 bases outside the gene matches. Germline V CDR1 and CDR2: MDHEN, SYDVKM. This CDR3 has 15 residues. The complete variable domain, with remaining parts taken from reference TRBV28 and TRBJ2-6, reads DVKVTQSSRYLVKRTGEKVFLECVQDMDHENMFWYRQDPGLGLRLIYFSYDVKMKEKGDIPEGYSVSREKKERFSLILESASTNQTSMYLCASSLHRGLSNVLTFGAGSRLTVL.

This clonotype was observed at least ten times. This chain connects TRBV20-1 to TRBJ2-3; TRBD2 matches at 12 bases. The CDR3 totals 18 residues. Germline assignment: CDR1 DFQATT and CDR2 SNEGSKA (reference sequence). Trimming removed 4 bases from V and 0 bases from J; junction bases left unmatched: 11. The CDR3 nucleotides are TGCAGTGCTATAGGACTAGCGGGAATCGGTGCTAGCACAGATACGCAGTATTTT. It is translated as CSAIGLAGIGASTDTQYF.